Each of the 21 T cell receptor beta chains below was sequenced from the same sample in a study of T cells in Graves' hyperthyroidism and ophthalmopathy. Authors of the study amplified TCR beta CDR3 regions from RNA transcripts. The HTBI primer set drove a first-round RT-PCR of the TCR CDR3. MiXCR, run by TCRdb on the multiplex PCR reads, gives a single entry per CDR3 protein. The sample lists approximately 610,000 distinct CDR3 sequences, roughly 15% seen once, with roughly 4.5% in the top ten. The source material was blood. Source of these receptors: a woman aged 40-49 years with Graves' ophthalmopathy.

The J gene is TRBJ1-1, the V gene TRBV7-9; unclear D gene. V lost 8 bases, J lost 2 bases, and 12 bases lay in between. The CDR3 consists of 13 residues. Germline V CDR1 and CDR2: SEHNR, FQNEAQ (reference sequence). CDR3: CASGPDQNTEAFF. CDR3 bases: TGTGCCAGCGGCCCTGACCAAAACACTGAAGCTTTCTTT. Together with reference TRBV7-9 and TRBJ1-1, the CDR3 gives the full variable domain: DTGVSQNPRHKITKRGQNVTFRCDPISEHNRLYWYRQTLGQGPEFLTYFQNEAQLEKSRLLSDRFSAERPKGSFSTLEIQRTEQGDSAMYLCASGPDQNTEAFFGQGTRLTVV.

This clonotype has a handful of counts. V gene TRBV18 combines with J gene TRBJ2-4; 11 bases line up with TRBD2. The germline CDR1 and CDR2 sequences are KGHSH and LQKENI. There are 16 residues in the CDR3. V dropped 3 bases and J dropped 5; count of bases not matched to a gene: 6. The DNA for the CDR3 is TGTGCCAGCTCACCGTTTTCGGGACTAGCGGAAAACATTCAGTACTTC. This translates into CASSPFSGLAENIQYF.

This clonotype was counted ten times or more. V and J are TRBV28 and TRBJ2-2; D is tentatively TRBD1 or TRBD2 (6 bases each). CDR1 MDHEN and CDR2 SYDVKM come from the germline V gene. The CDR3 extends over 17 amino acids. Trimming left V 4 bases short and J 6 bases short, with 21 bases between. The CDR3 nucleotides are TGTGCCAGCAGTTCCCCCCGATCAGGGGAGGTTGCCGGGGAGCTGTTTTTT. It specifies CASSSPRSGEVAGELFF.

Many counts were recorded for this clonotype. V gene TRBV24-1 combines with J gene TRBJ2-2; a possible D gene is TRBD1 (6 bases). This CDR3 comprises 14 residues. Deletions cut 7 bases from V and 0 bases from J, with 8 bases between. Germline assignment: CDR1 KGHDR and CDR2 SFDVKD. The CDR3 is CATRGTTNTGELFF. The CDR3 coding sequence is TGTGCCACCAGAGGGACAACGAACACCGGGGAGCTGTTTTTT.

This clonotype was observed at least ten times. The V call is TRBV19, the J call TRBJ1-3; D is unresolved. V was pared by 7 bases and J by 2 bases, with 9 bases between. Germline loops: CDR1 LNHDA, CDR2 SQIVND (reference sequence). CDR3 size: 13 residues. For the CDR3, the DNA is TGTGCCAGTATCTCTGACCCTGGAAACACCATATATTTT. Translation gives CASISDPGNTIYF.

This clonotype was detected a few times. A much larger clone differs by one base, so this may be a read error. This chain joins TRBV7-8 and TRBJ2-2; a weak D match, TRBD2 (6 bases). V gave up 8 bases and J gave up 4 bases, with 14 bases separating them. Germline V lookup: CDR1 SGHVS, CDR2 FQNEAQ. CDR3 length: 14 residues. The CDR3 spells CASRWDLTTGELFF. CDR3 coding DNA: TGTGCCAGCCGGTGGGACTTAACCACCGGGGAGCTGTTTTTT.

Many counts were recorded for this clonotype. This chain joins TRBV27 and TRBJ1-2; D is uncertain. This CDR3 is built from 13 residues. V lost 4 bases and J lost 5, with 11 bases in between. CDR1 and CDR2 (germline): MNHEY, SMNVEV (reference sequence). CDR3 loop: CASSSDGKYGYTF. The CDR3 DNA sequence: TGTGCCAGCAGTTCGGACGGGAAGTATGGCTACACCTTC.

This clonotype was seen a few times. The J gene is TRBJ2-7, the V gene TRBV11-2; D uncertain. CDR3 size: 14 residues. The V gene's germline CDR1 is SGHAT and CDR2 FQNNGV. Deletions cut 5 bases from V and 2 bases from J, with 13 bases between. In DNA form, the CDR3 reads TGTGCCAGCAGCATCTACGACGGACCCTACGAGCAGTACTTC. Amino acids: CASSIYDGPYEQYF.

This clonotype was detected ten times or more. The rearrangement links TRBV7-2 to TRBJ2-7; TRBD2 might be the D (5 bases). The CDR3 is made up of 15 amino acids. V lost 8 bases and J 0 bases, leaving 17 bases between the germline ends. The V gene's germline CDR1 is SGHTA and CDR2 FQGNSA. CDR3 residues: CASGALQDFSYEQYF. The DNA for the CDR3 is TGTGCCAGCGGAGCTCTCCAGGACTTCTCCTACGAGCAGTACTTC.

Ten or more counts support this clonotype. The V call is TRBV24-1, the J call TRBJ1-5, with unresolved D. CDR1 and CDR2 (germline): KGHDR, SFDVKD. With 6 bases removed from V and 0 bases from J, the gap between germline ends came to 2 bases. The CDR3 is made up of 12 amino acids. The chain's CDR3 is CATSTSNQPQHF. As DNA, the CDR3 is TGTGCCACCAGTACTAGCAATCAGCCCCAGCATTTT.

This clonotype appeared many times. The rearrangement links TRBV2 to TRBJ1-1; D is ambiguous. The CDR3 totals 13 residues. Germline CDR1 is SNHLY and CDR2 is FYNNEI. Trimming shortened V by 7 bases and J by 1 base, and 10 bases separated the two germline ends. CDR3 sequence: CASKWTGNTEAFF. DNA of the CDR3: TGTGCCAGCAAATGGACGGGGAACACTGAAGCTTTCTTT.

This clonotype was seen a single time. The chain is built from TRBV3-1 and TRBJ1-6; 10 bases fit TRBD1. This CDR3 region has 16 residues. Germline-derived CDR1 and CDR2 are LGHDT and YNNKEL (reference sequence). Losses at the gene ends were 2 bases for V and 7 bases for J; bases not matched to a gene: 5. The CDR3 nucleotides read TGTGCCAGCAGCCAAAACTCGGACAGGGGGAATTCACCCCTCCACTTT. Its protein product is CASSQNSDRGNSPLHF.

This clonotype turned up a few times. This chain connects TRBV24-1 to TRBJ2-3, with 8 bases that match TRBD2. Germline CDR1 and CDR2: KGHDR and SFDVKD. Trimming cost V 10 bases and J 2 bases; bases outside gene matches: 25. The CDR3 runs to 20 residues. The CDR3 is CATWPDDPFSSGRLTDTQYF. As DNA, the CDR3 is TGTGCCACATGGCCTGATGACCCGTTCTCTAGCGGGCGACTCACAGATACGCAGTATTTT.

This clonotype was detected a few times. Written as DNA, the CDR3 is TGTGCCAGCAGCTTAGACGTCAGCCCCTACGAGCAGTACTTC. Protein sequence: CASSLDVSPYEQYF. V gene TRBV11-3 combines with J gene TRBJ2-7; no reliable D call. This CDR3 comprises 14 residues. Germline CDR1 and CDR2: SGHNT and YENEEA. V gave up 0 bases and J gave up 2 bases, with 8 bases separating them.

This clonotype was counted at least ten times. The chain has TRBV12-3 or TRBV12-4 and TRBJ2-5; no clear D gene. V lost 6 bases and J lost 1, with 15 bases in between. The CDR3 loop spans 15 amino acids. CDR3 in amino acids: CASRPSPVIQETQYF. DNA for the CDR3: TGTGCCAGCAGACCCTCCCCAGTAATCCAAGAGACCCAGTACTTC.

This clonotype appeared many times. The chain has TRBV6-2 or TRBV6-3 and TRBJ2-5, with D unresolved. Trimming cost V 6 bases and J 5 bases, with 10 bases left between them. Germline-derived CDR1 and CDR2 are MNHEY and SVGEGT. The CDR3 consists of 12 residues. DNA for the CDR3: TGTGCCAGCAGAACCACCGGCGAGACCCAGTACTTC. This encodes CASRTTGETQYF.

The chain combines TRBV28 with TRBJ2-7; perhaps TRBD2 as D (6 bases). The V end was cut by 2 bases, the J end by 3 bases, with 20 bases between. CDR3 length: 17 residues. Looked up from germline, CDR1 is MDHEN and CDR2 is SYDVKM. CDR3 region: CASSLLGGGLRDYEQYF. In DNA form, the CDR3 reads TGTGCCAGCAGTTTACTGGGAGGTGGCCTTCGTGACTACGAGCAGTACTTC.

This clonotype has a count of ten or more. The CDR3 spells CASGTNRIDNQPQHF. DNA for the CDR3: TGTGCCAGCGGAACGAATAGAATTGACAATCAGCCCCAGCATTTT. This chain joins TRBV6-2 or TRBV6-3 and TRBJ1-5; D ambiguous. There are 15 residues in the CDR3. Germline CDR1 MNHEY, CDR2 SVGEGT. Deletions cut 8 bases from V and 3 bases from J, with 17 bases between.

The CDR3: CASSRGTPGTRNIQYF. The CDR3 region has the DNA TGTGCCAGCAGCCGGGGGACACCGGGAACTAGAAACATTCAGTACTTC. This rearrangement joins TRBV3-1 to TRBJ2-4, with D perhaps TRBD1 (6 bases). Per germline, CDR1 LGHDT and CDR2 YNNKEL (reference sequence). V was shortened by 4 bases and J by 6 bases, with 19 bases between the two germline ends. The length of the CDR3 is 16 residues.

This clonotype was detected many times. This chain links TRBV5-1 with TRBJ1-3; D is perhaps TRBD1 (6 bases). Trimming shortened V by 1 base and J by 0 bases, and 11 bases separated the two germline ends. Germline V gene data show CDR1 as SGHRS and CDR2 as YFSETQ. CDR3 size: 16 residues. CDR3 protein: CASSLSTGNSGNTIYF. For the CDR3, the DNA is TGCGCCAGCAGCTTGTCCACAGGGAACTCTGGAAACACCATATATTTT.

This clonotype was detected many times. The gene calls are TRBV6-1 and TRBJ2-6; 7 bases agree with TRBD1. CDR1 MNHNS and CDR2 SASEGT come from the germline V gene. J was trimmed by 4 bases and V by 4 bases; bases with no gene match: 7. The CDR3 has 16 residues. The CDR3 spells CASSAYRGVGANVLTF. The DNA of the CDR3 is TGTGCCAGCAGTGCGTACAGGGGAGTCGGGGCCAACGTCCTGACTTTC.